This T cell receptor (beta chain) was identified during a study of chemoradiotherapy in HPV16-positive cancers. Overall study context: Functional T-cell assays on a couple of HPV16-positive patients' cells defined candidate HPV-specific clones and common TCR motifs. Study-wide results and limits: Candidate HPV-specific clones and E7-related TCR motifs grew in tumor during treatment. Only a couple of HPV16-positive patients supplied the functional HPV-specificity definition.

Regarding this clone: The antigen is undetermined.

Over chemoradiotherapy, repertoires were sampled more than once. This CDR3 is built from 16 residues. Deletions cut 0 bases from V and 6 bases from J, with 16 bases between. CDR1 and CDR2 from the germline V gene are SGHNT and YENEEA. Measured with immunoSEQ multiplex PCR; TCRdb has only the in-frame clones, and not every one. Here the sample spans approximately 6,400 clones, around 80% being singletons. The source is a human donor with HPV-associated anogenital cancer. The specimen comprised tumor tissue, sampled from a patient who underwent chemoradiotherapy. The genes are TRBV11-3 and TRBJ2-3; D possibly corresponds to TRBD2 (6 bases). The CDR3 loop reads CASSLDGGLGGDTQYF. Here the CDR3 DNA reads TGTGCCAGCAGCTTAGACGGAGGTTTGGGAGGCGATACGCAGTATTTT.